Listed below are T cell receptor beta chains from one sample, sequenced in a study of shared clonotypes between healthy human individuals. Sequenced by immunoSEQ multiplex PCR; TCRdb stores in-frame clones only, minus some. The sample lists about 2 million clones, about 95% occurring once. The sequenced sample consisted of naive CD4+ T cells sorted from blood. All receptors derive from a man between 18 and 35 years old in good health. Each CDR3 is given with its conserved first and last residue. A D gene is named only where the DNA matches it firmly. Size is stated for part of the rows, as once, few or many counts, or as a class when the clone is expanded.

D: NA; V: TRBV2; J: TRBJ1-6; size: NA; CDR3: CASSAGVGASYNSPLHF; DNA: TGTGCCAGCAGTGCAGGGGTGGGGGCCTCCTATAATTCACCCCTCCACTTT
D: TRBD1; V: TRBV4-1; J: TRBJ1-4; size: NA; CDR3: CASSRSGTGGEKLFF; DNA: TGCGCCAGCAGCCGCTCCGGGACAGGGGGCGAAAAACTGTTTTTT
D: NA; V: TRBV6-1; J: TRBJ1-5; size: once; CDR3: CASRQSNQPQHF; DNA: TGTGCCTCACGACAGAGCAATCAGCCCCAGCATTTT
D: NA; V: TRBV14; J: TRBJ2-3; size: NA; CDR3: CASSQEKRRSTDTQYF; DNA: TGTGCCAGCAGCCAAGAAAAGCGCCGTAGCACAGATACGCAGTATTTT
D: NA; V: TRBV2; J: TRBJ2-3; size: NA; CDR3: CASTAPSGGKIRSIF; DNA: NA
D: NA; V: TRBV7-9; J: TRBJ1-2; size: NA; CDR3: CASSLDLAGYTF; DNA: TGTGCCAGCAGCTTAGACCTGGCTGGCTACACCTTC
D: NA; V: TRBV6-6; J: TRBJ1-3; size: NA; CDR3: CASSYGSQGAGNTIYF; DNA: TGTGCCAGCAGTTACGGAAGCCAAGGGGCTGGAAACACCATATATTTT
D: NA; V: TRBV6-5; J: TRBJ1-3; size: NA; CDR3: CASKTGTNSGNTIYF; DNA: TGTGCCAGCAAAACCGGGACAAACTCTGGAAACACCATATATTTT
D: NA; V: TRBV11-2; J: TRBJ2-5; size: NA; CDR3: CASSLKETQYF; DNA: TGTGCCAGCAGCCTAAAGGAGACCCAGTACTTC
D: NA; V: TRBV11-2; J: TRBJ1-2; size: NA; CDR3: CASSAGGVRDYGYTF; DNA: TGTGCCAGCAGCGCGGGGGGTGTCAGAGACTATGGCTACACCTTC